The 8 T cell receptor beta chains below all came from one sample that was sequenced in a study of CD8 T cells in ankylosing spondylitis (TCRdb year 2017). No antigens are known for them. The library was prepared using 5' RACE. Sequencing instrument: Illumina HiSeq 2500. Clones were called with MiXCR by TCRdb after fastp trimmed the public reads at Q25, and only in-frame beta chains were retained. All rows with the same CDR3 protein become a single entry with the most common DNA and genes. Present in this sample are roughly 400,000 distinct CDR3 sequences, under 25% of which were seen just once. Together, the top ten hold about 15% of the sample. What the research found in general, with its limitations: Blood from ankylosing spondylitis patients appeared to be characterized by a TCR beta motif made up of several highly homologous amino acid variants.

Material: blood, either unsorted or a sorted T cell fraction (not recorded which). All receptors derive from a male donor with ankylosing spondylitis.

The J gene is TRBJ2-7, the V gene TRBV12-3 or TRBV12-4, with 12 bases lining up with TRBD2. The CDR3 sequence is 14 residues long. Trimming at V came to 6 bases and at J to 3 bases, leaving 3 bases not matched to a gene. The CDR3 bases are TGTGCCAGCAGCCTAGCGGGAGGGCACTACGAGCAGTACTTC. This codes for CASSLAGGHYEQYF.

This clonotype came up a few times. The chain recombines TRBV5-1 with TRBJ2-7; 10 bases agree with TRBD2. Germline CDR1 and CDR2: SGHRS and YFSETQ. Trimming removed 0 bases from V and 6 bases from J; junction bases left unmatched: 6. This CDR3 spans 15 amino acids. CDR3 amino acids: CASSLGLAGVLEQYF. CDR3 sequence (DNA): TGCGCCAGCAGCTTGGGTCTAGCGGGAGTTCTCGAGCAGTACTTC.

V gene TRBV6-1 combines with J gene TRBJ2-7; D uncertain. CDR1 and CDR2 from the germline V gene are MNHNS and SASEGT. The V gene lost 4 bases and the J gene lost 3 bases, with 10 bases spanning the gap. The CDR3 has 13 residues. The CDR3 nucleotides are TGTGCCAGCAGTGTGTCCCTTAACTACGAGCAGTACTTC. Translating it yields CASSVSLNYEQYF.

In DNA, the CDR3 is TGTGCCACCCGGGCAAGACTAGCGGACTACAATGAGCAGTTCTTC. Protein product: CATRARLADYNEQFF. The chain employs TRBV15 and TRBJ2-1, with 9 bases that match TRBD2. The CDR3 spans 15 residues. Germline assignment: CDR1 LNHNV and CDR2 YYDKDF (reference sequence). The ends lost 8 bases at V and 3 bases at J; junction bases unmatched: 8.

This clonotype was seen more than once but under ten times. This chain links TRBV7-2 with TRBJ2-2, with TRBD2 as a possible D gene (5 bases). The V gene lost 5 bases and the J gene lost 14 bases, with 21 bases spanning the gap. The CDR3 is 14 residues long. The germline V gene has CDR1 SGHTA and CDR2 FQGNSA. Here the CDR3 reads CASSREGFPPYLFF. CDR3 coding DNA: TGTGCCAGCAGCAGAGAGGGTTTCCCCCCCTACCTGTTTTTT.

This clonotype was counted a few times. CDR3 residues: CASSYVGASNYGYTF. The CDR3 DNA reads as TGTGCCAGCAGTTACGTGGGGGCCTCTAACTATGGCTACACCTTC. V is TRBV6-2 or TRBV6-3 and J is TRBJ1-2; D possibly corresponds to TRBD1 (6 bases). V was trimmed by 2 bases and J by 0 bases, leaving 10 bases between them. CDR3 length: 15 amino acids. The germline V gene has CDR1 MNHEY and CDR2 SVGEGT.

The chain recombines TRBV3-1 with TRBJ2-7; the D gene is possibly TRBD2 (5 bases). The length of the CDR3 is 14 residues. Germline assignment: CDR1 LGHDT and CDR2 YNNKEL (reference sequence). Trimming took off 3 bases at V and 12 bases at J, with 21 bases between the two ends. CDR3 nucleotide sequence: TGTGCCAGCAGCCACGAACCGGAGGAATCCCCTCGGTACTTC. Its translation is CASSHEPEESPRYF.

The chain recombines TRBV7-6 with TRBJ2-1; 9 bases agree with TRBD2. Germline CDR1 SGHVS, CDR2 FNYEAQ. The CDR3 totals 17 residues. V lost 1 base and J lost 4; bases outside the gene matches: 8. The CDR3 loop is CASSLGLSGRRYNEQFF. The CDR3 nucleotides are TGTGCCAGCAGCTTAGGACTCAGCGGGAGGCGTTACAATGAGCAGTTCTTC.